This TCR beta chain was obtained from a study of regulatory T cells in long-lasting Graves disease. Specified time point: persistent/refractory GD, antithyroid drugs over 5 years with positive TRAb. With RNA extracted from PBMCs as input, the TCR library was made. iRepertoire HTBI primers and Arm-PCR of CDR3 regions built TCR beta libraries. TCRdb reprocessed the multiplex PCR reads with MiXCR, giving one entry per CDR3 protein. The sample holds hundreds of thousands of distinct CDR3 sequences, 21% seen once. Study observations and caveats: Persistent-disease Graves' patients showed less TCR diversity than new cases. Those with persistent disease had in common more public clonotypes (about 3,000) than new patients (approximately 970).

In regard to this clonotype: Its antigen is not identified.

From germline, CDR1 is MNHEY and CDR2 SMNVEV (reference sequence). The CDR3 sequence is 17 residues long. The ends were cut back, 0 bases at V and 2 bases at J, with 13 bases in the middle. The chain employs TRBV27 and TRBJ1-4, with D perhaps TRBD1 (6 bases). The sequence was collected from a female donor with Graves disease. Specimen: peripheral blood mononuclear cells (PBMCs), collected when the disease was refractory, from a patient treated with antithyroid drugs. The CDR3 sequence: CASSLSIWGATNEKLFF. CDR3 sequence (DNA): TGTGCCAGCAGTTTATCGATCTGGGGGGCGACTAATGAAAAACTGTTTTTT.